These T cell receptor beta chains were read from a single sample in a study of shared clonotypes between healthy human individuals. This table comes from immunoSEQ multiplex PCR, and its TCRdb copy is limited to in-frame clones, with some not included. The repertoire holds over 2 million clones, around 96% seen once, with 0.9% to 1.3% in the top ten. Sequences were obtained from naive CD8+ T cells sorted from blood. All receptors derive from a man aged 18 to 30 in good health. Each CDR3 is given with its conserved first and last residue. A D gene is named only where the DNA matches it firmly. Expanded clones get a size class; other rows say once, few or many, or leave the size out.

>NA|NA|TRBV5-1|TRBJ2-1
CASRLRTDSSYNEQFF
TGCGCCAGCAGGTTGAGAACGGATAGCTCCTACAATGAGCAGTTCTTC
>TRBD1|NA|TRBV19|TRBJ1-5
CASSDRQGAYQPQHF
TGTGCCAGTAGCGACCGACAGGGGGCCTATCAGCCCCAGCATTTT
>TRBD2|NA|TRBV7-9|TRBJ2-5
CASSPPGLAGGWKETQYF
TGTGCCAGCAGCCCCCCGGGACTAGCGGGGGGTTGGAAGGAGACCCAGTACTTC
>NA|NA|TRBV28|TRBJ2-7
CASSFPVSSYEQYF
TGTGCCAGCAGTTTCCCCGTGAGCTCCTACGAGCAGTACTTC
>NA|NA|TRBV29-1|TRBJ2-2
CSGLNTGELFF
TGCAGCGGATTAAACACCGGGGAGCTGTTTTTT
>TRBD1|NA|TRBV28|TRBJ2-1
CASSPPGQGYNEQFF
TGTGCCAGCAGTCCACCGGGACAGGGATACAATGAGCAGTTCTTC
>NA|NA|TRBV30|TRBJ2-7
CAWSVSLYEQYF
TGTGCCTGGAGTGTATCTCTTTACGAGCAGTACTTC
>NA|NA|TRBV29-1|TRBJ2-1
CSVEYLGNEQFF
TGCAGCGTTGAATATCTCGGCAATGAGCAGTTCTTC
>NA|NA|TRBV5-1|TRBJ2-7
CASSLVGNEQYF
TGCGCCAGCAGCTTGGTGGGGAACGAGCAGTACTTC
>TRBD1|NA|TRBV4-1|TRBJ1-6
CASSHDTGTGEFGSYNSPLHF
TGCGCCAGCAGCCACGATACCGGGACAGGGGAGTTCGGATCCTATAATTCACCCCTCCACTTT
>NA|NA|TRBV15|TRBJ2-3
CATSRTGLTDTQYF
TGTGCCACCAGCAGGACGGGACTCACAGATACGCAGTATTTT
>TRBD2|NA|TRBV4-1|TRBJ2-7
CASSQRTSGAYEQYF
TGCGCCAGCAGCCAACGGACTAGCGGGGCATACGAGCAGTACTTC
>NA|once|TRBV27|TRBJ1-6
CASSFYNSPLHF
TGTGCCAGCAGTTTCTATAATTCACCCCTCCACTTT
>NA|NA|TRBV15|TRBJ2-7
CATSRDLGAGYEQYF
TGTGCCACCAGCAGAGATCTGGGGGCGGGCTACGAGCAGTACTTC
>NA|many|TRBV30|TRBJ2-5
CAWSVLAGSGTQYF
TGTGCCTGGAGTGTACTTGCGGGGTCGGGGACCCAGTACTTC
>TRBD2|NA|TRBV19|TRBJ2-7
CASSMRGIAYEQYF
TGTGCCAGTAGTATGCGGGGGATAGCCTACGAGCAGTACTTC
>NA|once|TRBV7-2|TRBJ2-2
CASSLGVWTANTGELFF
TGTGCCAGCAGCTTAGGAGTTTGGACTGCGAACACCGGGGAGCTGTTTTTT
>TRBD2|NA|TRBV5-1|TRBJ2-1
CASSTGLAVNEQFF
TGCGCCAGCAGCACGGGACTAGCTGTCAATGAGCAGTTCTTC
>NA|NA|TRBV2|TRBJ2-3
CASREGGWETDTQYF
TGTGCCAGCAGGGAAGGCGGGTGGGAGACAGATACGCAGTATTTT
>NA|NA|TRBV12-5|TRBJ2-1
CASLPRLTQAGSSYNEQFF
TGTGCTAGTCTTCCGCGCCTAACTCAGGCGGGGAGCTCCTACAATGAGCAGTTCTTC
>TRBD1|NA|TRBV4-1|TRBJ1-1
CASSPWTGNTEAFF
TGCGCCAGCAGCCCCTGGACAGGGAACACTGAAGCTTTCTTT
>NA|NA|TRBV29-1|TRBJ2-7
CSVEEIGTENEQYF
TGCAGCGTTGAGGAAATAGGGACGGAGAACGAGCAGTACTTC
>TRBD1|NA|TRBV4-1|TRBJ1-1
CASSRPSEQGIRTEAFF
TGCGCCAGCAGCCGCCCCTCCGAACAGGGGATTAGGACTGAAGCTTTCTTT
>NA|NA|TRBV5-1|TRBJ2-1
CASSLVAGNEQFF
TGCGCCAGCAGCTTGGTGGCGGGGAATGAGCAGTTCTTC
>TRBD1|NA|TRBV30|TRBJ2-3
CACLDRGLLDTQYF
TGTGCCTGTTTGGACAGGGGGCTCCTAGATACGCAGTATTTT
>TRBD1|NA|TRBV7-6|TRBJ2-5
CASSLGTGGTETQYF
TGTGCCAGCAGCTTAGGGACAGGGGGCACCGAGACCCAGTACTTC
>TRBD2|NA|TRBV11-2|TRBJ2-1
CASMILAGSSYNEQFF
TGTGCCAGCATGATCTTAGCGGGTAGCTCCTACAATGAGCAGTTCTTC
>NA|NA|TRBV27|TRBJ2-2
CASSPSGTGELFF
TGTGCCAGCAGTCCTTCAGGCACCGGGGAGCTGTTTTTT
>NA|NA|TRBV18|TRBJ2-7
CASSPAGTLYEQYF
TGTGCCAGCTCACCAGCCGGGACCCTCTACGAGCAGTACTTC
>NA|NA|TRBV9|TRBJ2-7
CASSGNSYEQYF
TGTGCCAGCAGCGGCAACTCCTACGAGCAGTACTTC
>NA|NA|TRBV4-1|TRBJ2-3
CASSQEPRSTDTQYF
TGCGCCAGCAGCCAAGAACCTAGAAGCACAGATACGCAGTATTTT
>TRBD1|NA|TRBV6-6|TRBJ1-2
CASSLQGEDGYTF
TGTGCCAGCAGTTTACAGGGGGAAGATGGCTACACCTTC
>TRBD1|NA|TRBV9|TRBJ1-1
CASSVDFGQGAEAFF
TGTGCCAGCAGCGTTGATTTCGGACAGGGCGCTGAAGCTTTCTTT
>TRBD1|once|TRBV28|TRBJ1-1
CASSPQGDTEAFF
TGTGCCAGCAGCCCACAGGGGGACACTGAAGCTTTCTTT
>NA|once|TRBV2|TRBJ1-2
CASSEAQGFYGYTF
TGTGCCAGCAGTGAAGCCCAGGGGTTCTATGGCTACACCTTC
>NA|NA|TRBV19|TRBJ1-3
CASSQGRSAGNTIYF
TGTGCCAGTAGTCAGGGCCGATCGGCTGGAAACACCATATATTTT
>NA|NA|TRBV7-3|TRBJ2-2
CASSPHPGQGNTGELFF
TGTGCCAGCAGCCCCCATCCGGGGCAGGGGAACACCGGGGAGCTGTTTTTT
>NA|NA|TRBV5-1|TRBJ2-3
CASSEEADTQYF
TGCGCCAGCAGCGAGGAAGCAGATACGCAGTATTTT
>TRBD2|NA|TRBV4-1|TRBJ2-5
CASSPGGSGETQYF
TGCGCCAGCAGCCCGGGAGGGTCCGGAGAGACCCAGTACTTC
>NA|NA|TRBV4-3|TRBJ1-1
CASSQKGTGTEAFF
TGCGCCAGCAGCCAGAAAGGTACAGGCACTGAAGCTTTCTTT
>NA|once|TRBV4-1|TRBJ2-7
CASSPPGGQVGYEQYF
TGCGCCAGCAGCCCCCCGGGAGGACAGGTGGGATACGAGCAGTACTTC
>TRBD2|NA|TRBV7-9|TRBJ2-5
CASSLASSGSQETQYF
TGTGCCAGCAGCTTAGCGTCTAGCGGGTCCCAAGAGACCCAGTACTTC
>TRBD2|NA|TRBV7-2|TRBJ2-7
CASRDSSGYTYEQYF
TGTGCCAGCAGGGACTCTAGCGGGTATACCTACGAGCAGTACTTC
>TRBD2|NA|TRBV11-2|TRBJ2-2
CASSLLAGGSNTGELFF
TGTGCCAGCAGCCTATTAGCGGGGGGTTCGAACACCGGGGAGCTGTTTTTT
>NA|NA|TRBV5-5|TRBJ1-1
CASTLGGADTEAFF
TGTGCCAGCACCCTAGGGGGGGCTGACACTGAAGCTTTCTTT
>NA|NA|TRBV19|TRBJ2-5
CASSSGVGETQYF
TGTGCCAGTAGTTCTGGGGTCGGGGAGACCCAGTACTTC
>TRBD1|NA|TRBV13|TRBJ1-3
CASSSVQGPGNTIYF
TGTGCCAGCAGCTCGGTACAGGGGCCAGGAAACACCATATATTTT
>NA|NA|TRBV2|TRBJ2-3
CASRGGTDTQYF
TGTGCCTCCCGAGGGGGCACAGATACGCAGTATTTT
>NA|NA|TRBV9|TRBJ2-7
CASSVGGFSYEQYF
TGTGCCAGCAGCGTTGGGGGGTTTAGCTACGAGCAGTACTTC